This T cell receptor beta chain was observed in a study of T cell responses to AZD1222 COVID-19 vaccine. Study results and caveats: A rise in Spike-specific TCR breadth and depth followed two AZD1222 doses. Unmutated variant regions are reportedly targeted by nearly half of spike-specific TCRs.

Using immunoSEQ multiplex PCR, the repertoire was profiled, and TCRdb retains in-frame clones only, with some absent. The table has 90,000 to 120,000 clones, 92% seen once; the top ten hold over 7%. As to this clone: As yet, its antigen is unknown.

This TCR was sampled from an adult who received the AZD1222 COVID-19 vaccine. Here the sequenced sample was peripheral blood, taken 28 days after the second AZD1222 dose.

Here the CDR3 reads CASSQGAGVGNTIYF. In nucleotides, the CDR3 is TGTGCCAGCAGCCAAGGGGCCGGGGTTGGAAACACCATATATTTT. The chain is built from TRBV3-1 (or the pseudogene TRBV3-2) and TRBJ1-3, with D uncertain. There are 15 residues in the CDR3. V gave up 1 base and J gave up 3 bases, with 10 bases separating them. Germline values: CDR1 LGHDT, CDR2 YNNKEL (reference sequence).